Following are 7 T cell receptor beta chains from one sample sequenced in a study of T cells in women clearing cervical HPV infection. Clones were read by immunoSEQ multiplex PCR, and TCRdb kept only the in-frame ones, dropping some. Here the sample table reports around 33,000 clones. The sequencing sample was made of blood buffy coat. These receptors were taken from a woman between 18 and 75 years old with a cervical HPV16 infection that either progressed to CIN3+ or cleared (not recorded which).

Details on this clone: The read terminates 3 residues before the CDR3 end, so the remaining end is supplied by the germline J gene. V gene TRBV18 combines with J gene TRBJ1-1, with D perhaps matching TRBD1 (5 bases). The germline CDR1 and CDR2 sequences are KGHSH and LQKENI. The length of the CDR3 is 15 residues. The DNA read from the CDR3 is TGTGCCAGCTCGCCGTCGTGGGGCTTCCAAGAGACC. Translation gives CASSPSWGFQET. The full-length CDR3 reads as CASSPSWGFQETAFF.

A remark on this clone: The sequenced fragment ends 3 residues before the CDR3 boundary, so the rest is inferred from the germline J gene. V gene TRBV2 combines with J gene TRBJ2-5, with TRBD2 matching over 8 bases. The CDR3 runs to 15 residues. Germline values: CDR1 SNHLY, CDR2 FYNNEI. The V and J ends lost 2 bases and 5 bases, in that order; junction bases with no gene match: 7. CDR3 sequence reads: CASSESAGGAETQYF. The CDR3 DNA, read in part, is TGTGCCAGCAGTGAAAGTGCGGGGGGCGCGGAGACC.

With respect to this clone: Read sequence stops 3 residues before the CDR3 end, and the germline J gene provides the missing end. The genes are TRBV7-8 and TRBJ1-1; TRBD1 matches 8 bases. From germline, CDR1 is SGHVS and CDR2 FQNEAQ. The CDR3 has 14 residues. With V trimmed by 4 bases and J by 5 bases, 6 bases remained unmatched. The DNA read from the CDR3 is TGTGCCAGCAGCTCGACAGGGGCCCGAACTGAA. This sequence encodes CASSSTGARTE. The whole CDR3 protein is CASSSTGARTEAFF.

As to this clone: The read terminates 3 residues ahead of where the CDR3 ends, so the germline J gene completes it. The chain is built from TRBV6-2 or TRBV6-3 and TRBJ2-5; D might be TRBD2 (6 bases). Germline CDR1 and CDR2: MNHEY and SVGEGT. This CDR3 comprises 13 residues. Trimming shortened V by 5 bases and J by 0 bases, and 7 bases separated the two germline ends. Incomplete CDR3 DNA: TGTGCCAGCAGTCGCGGGAACCAAGAGACC. It specifies CASSRGNQET. The CDR3 in its entirety is CASSRGNQETQYF.

Details on this clone: The sequenced fragment ends 3 residues before the CDR3 boundary, so the rest is inferred from the germline J gene. The chain has TRBV2 and TRBJ1-1; D call uncertain. The CDR3 spans 11 residues. V was shortened by 7 bases and J by 3 bases, with 6 bases between the two germline ends. The germline V gene has CDR1 SNHLY and CDR2 FYNNEI. CDR3 amino acids: CASTADTEAFF. The DNA read from the CDR3 is TGTGCCAGCACCGCGGACACTGAA.

Notes on this clone: The read terminates 3 residues before the CDR3 end, so the remaining end is supplied by the germline J gene. The rearrangement joins TRBV20-1 to TRBJ2-5; 9 nucleotides align to TRBD2. Germline V gene lookup returns CDR1 DFQATT and CDR2 SNEGSKA (reference sequence). This CDR3 comprises 16 residues. The ends lost 7 bases at V and 3 bases at J; junction bases unmatched: 15. The part of the CDR3 DNA that was read is TGCAGTGGTCTCCCTCTTATAGCGGGGGCCAAAGAGACC. Translating it yields CSGLPLIAGAKET. The CDR3 in full is CSGLPLIAGAKETQYF.

Comment on this clone: The CDR3 end is not reached by the read, which stops 3 residues before it; the germline J gene fills it in. This sequence joins TRBV20-1 and TRBJ2-1, with TRBD2 identical over 8 bases. Germline assignment: CDR1 DFQATT and CDR2 SNEGSKA (reference sequence). The CDR3 has 13 amino acids. V gave up 6 bases and J gave up 0 bases; unmatched junction bases: 1. The CDR3 bases that were read are TGCAGTGCCGGGGGGGTCTCCTACAATGAG. Amino acid sequence: CSAGGVSYNE. The entire CDR3 reads CSAGGVSYNEQFF.